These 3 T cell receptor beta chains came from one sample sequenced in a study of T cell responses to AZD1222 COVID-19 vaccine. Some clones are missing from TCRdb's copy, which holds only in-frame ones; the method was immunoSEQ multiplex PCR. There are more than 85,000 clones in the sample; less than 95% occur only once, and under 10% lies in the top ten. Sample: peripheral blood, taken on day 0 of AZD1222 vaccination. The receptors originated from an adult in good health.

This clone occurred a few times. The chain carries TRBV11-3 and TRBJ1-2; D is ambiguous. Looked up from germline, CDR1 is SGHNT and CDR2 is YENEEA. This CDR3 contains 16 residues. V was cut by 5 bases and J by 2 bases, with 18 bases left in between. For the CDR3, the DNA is TGTGCCAGCAGCCTCGAGGGAGGCAGTTCGAACTATGGCTACACCTTC. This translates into CASSLEGGSSNYGYTF.

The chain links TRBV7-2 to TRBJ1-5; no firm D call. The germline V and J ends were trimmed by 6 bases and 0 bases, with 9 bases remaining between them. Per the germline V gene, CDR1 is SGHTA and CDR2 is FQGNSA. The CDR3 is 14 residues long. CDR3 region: CASSTDNSNQPQHF. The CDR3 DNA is TGTGCCAGCAGTACCGACAATAGCAATCAGCCCCAGCATTTT.

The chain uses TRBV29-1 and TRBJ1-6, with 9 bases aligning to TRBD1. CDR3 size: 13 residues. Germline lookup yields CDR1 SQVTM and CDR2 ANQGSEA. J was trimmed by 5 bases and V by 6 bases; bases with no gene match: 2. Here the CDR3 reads CSVGTGNNSPLHF. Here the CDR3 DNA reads TGCAGCGTGGGGACAGGGAATAATTCACCCCTCCACTTT.